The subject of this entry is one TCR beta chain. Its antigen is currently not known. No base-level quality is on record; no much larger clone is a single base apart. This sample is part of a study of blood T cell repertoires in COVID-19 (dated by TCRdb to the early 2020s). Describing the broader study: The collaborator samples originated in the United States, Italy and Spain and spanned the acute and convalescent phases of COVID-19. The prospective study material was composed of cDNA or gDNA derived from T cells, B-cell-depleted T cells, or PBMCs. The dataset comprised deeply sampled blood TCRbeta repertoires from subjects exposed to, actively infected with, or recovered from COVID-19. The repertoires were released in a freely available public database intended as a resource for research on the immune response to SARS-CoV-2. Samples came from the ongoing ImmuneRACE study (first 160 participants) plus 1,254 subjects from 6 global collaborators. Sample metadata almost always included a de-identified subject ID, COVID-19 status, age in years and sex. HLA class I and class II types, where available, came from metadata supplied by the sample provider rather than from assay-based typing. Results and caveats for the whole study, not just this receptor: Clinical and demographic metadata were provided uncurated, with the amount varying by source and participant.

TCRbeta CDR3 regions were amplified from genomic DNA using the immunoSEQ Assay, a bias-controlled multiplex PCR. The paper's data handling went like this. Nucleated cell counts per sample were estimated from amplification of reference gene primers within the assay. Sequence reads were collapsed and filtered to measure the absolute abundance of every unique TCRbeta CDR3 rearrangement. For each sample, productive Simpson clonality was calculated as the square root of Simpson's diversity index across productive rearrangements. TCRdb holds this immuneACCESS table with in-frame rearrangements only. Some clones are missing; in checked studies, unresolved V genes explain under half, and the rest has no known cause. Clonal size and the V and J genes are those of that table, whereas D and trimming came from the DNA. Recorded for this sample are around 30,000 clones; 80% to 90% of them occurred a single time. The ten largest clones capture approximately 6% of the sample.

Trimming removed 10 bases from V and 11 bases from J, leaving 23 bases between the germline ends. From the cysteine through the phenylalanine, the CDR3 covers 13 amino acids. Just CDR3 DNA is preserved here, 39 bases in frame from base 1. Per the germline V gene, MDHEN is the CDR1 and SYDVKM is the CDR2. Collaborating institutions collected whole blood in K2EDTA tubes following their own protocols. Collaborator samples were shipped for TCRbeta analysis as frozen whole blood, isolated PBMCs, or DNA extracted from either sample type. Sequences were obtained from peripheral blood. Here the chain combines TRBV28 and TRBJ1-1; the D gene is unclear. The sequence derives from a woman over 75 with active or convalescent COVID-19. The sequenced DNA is TGTGCCACCGACCCAGACAACCAACCTGGGGCTTTCTTT. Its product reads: CATDPDNQPGAFF. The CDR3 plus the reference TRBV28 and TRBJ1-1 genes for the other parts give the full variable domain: DVKVTQSSRYLVKRTGEKVFLECVQDMDHENMFWYRQDPGLGLRLIYFSYDVKMKEKGDIPEGYSVSREKKERFSLILESASTNQTSMYLCATDPDNQPGAFFGQGTRLTVV.